A selection of T cell receptor beta chains follows, all from one sample in a study of blood T cell repertoires in COVID-19. Using immunoSEQ multiplex PCR, the repertoire was profiled, and TCRdb retains in-frame clones only, with some absent. The data hold about 260,000 clones, with around 86% observed a single time. The sequenced material came from peripheral blood. All receptors derive from a middle-aged man with active or convalescent COVID-19. Each CDR3 is given with its conserved first and last residue. A D gene is named only where the DNA matches it firmly. Where a row states a size, it is once, few, many or the class of an expanded clone; other rows omit it.

J | V | length | D | size | CDR3 | DNA
TRBJ1-5 | TRBV3-1/TRBV3-2 | 15 | TRBD1 | NA | CASSWGTGAKQPQHF | TGTGCCAGCAGCTGGGGAACAGGGGCAAAACAGCCCCAGCATTTT
TRBJ1-4 | TRBV5-1 | 16 | TRBD1 | NA | CASSLAWDRVNEKLFF | TGCGCCAGCAGCTTGGCCTGGGACAGAGTTAATGAAAAACTGTTTTTT
TRBJ1-2 | TRBV11-2 | 14 | NA | NA | CASSLVPGYYGYTF | TGTGCCAGCAGCTTAGTACCAGGCTACTATGGCTACACCTTC
TRBJ2-7 | TRBV3-1/TRBV3-2 | 14 | NA | NA | CASSQDGLAYEQYF | TGTGCCAGCAGCCAAGACGGACTTGCCTACGAGCAGTACTTC
TRBJ2-3 | TRBV6-1 | 15 | NA | NA | CASSEVWRVTDTQYF | TGTGCCAGCAGTGAAGTTTGGCGGGTCACAGATACGCAGTATTTT
TRBJ2-5 | TRBV25-1 | 14 | TRBD1 | NA | CASSERGLPETQYF | TGTGCCAGCAGTGAAAGGGGGCTCCCAGAGACCCAGTACTTC
TRBJ1-1 | TRBV3-1/TRBV3-2 | 15 | TRBD1 | NA | CASSQGDRGRTEAFF | TGTGCCAGCAGCCAGGGGGACAGGGGGCGGACTGAAGCTTTCTTT
TRBJ1-2 | TRBV28 | 15 | NA | NA | CASNRAQNRNYGYTF | TGTGCCAGCAACAGGGCTCAAAACCGTAACTATGGCTACACCTTC
TRBJ2-3 | TRBV2 | 16 | TRBD2 | NA | CASSFSGGVNTDTQYF | TGTGCCAGCAGTTTTAGCGGGGGGGTCAACACAGATACGCAGTATTTT
TRBJ2-1 | TRBV24-1 | 15 | NA | few | CATSDSGRSYNEQFF | TGTGCCACCAGTGATTCAGGGAGGTCCTACAATGAGCAGTTCTTC
TRBJ2-7 | TRBV5-1 | 15 | NA | NA | CASSLAGKGDYEQYF | TGCGCCAGCAGCTTGGCAGGGAAGGGGGACTACGAGCAGTACTTC
TRBJ1-2 | TRBV24-1 | 20 | TRBD1 | NA | CATSDSPKGGRGRLGNGYTF | TGTGCCACCAGTGATTCCCCAAAGGGAGGCAGGGGGCGGTTGGGGAATGGCTACACCTTC
TRBJ1-2 | TRBV2 | 16 | TRBD1 | NA | CAYIDRDRGPNYGYTF | TGTGCCTACATAGACCGGGACAGGGGCCCCAACTATGGCTACACCTTC
TRBJ1-4 | TRBV28 | 14 | NA | NA | CASSTGTLNEKLFF | TGTGCCAGCAGTACCGGGACACTAAATGAAAAACTGTTTTTT
TRBJ1-1 | TRBV10-3 | 12 | NA | NA | CATAGMDTEAFF | TGTGCCACCGCAGGGATGGACACTGAAGCTTTCTTT
TRBJ2-5 | TRBV6-5 | 13 | TRBD1 | NA | CASEGQGRQTQYF | TGTGCCAGCGAGGGACAGGGGAGGCAGACCCAGTACTTC
TRBJ1-6 | TRBV7-3 | 18 | TRBD1 | NA | CASSLIGVGGQPRSPLHF | TGTGCCAGCAGCTTAATAGGCGTCGGGGGACAGCCTAGATCACCCCTCCACTTT
TRBJ1-2 | TRBV5-1 | 14 | NA | NA | CASSTESGGYGYTF | TGCGCCAGCAGCACTGAATCGGGAGGGTATGGCTACACCTTC
TRBJ2-6 | TRBV19 | 16 | NA | NA | CASSIVAYSGANVLTF | TGTGCCAGTAGTATCGTAGCCTACTCTGGGGCCAACGTCCTGACTTTC
TRBJ2-1 | TRBV4-1 | 14 | TRBD1 | NA | CASSPRDRVDEQFF | TGCGCCAGCAGCCCTCGAGACAGGGTCGATGAGCAGTTCTTC
TRBJ2-3 | TRBV10-2 | 10 | NA | NA | CASGVDTQYF | TGCGCCAGCGGAGTAGATACGCAGTATTTT
TRBJ2-7 | TRBV10-3 | 16 | NA | NA | CAISRSLDTPAYEQYF | TGTGCCATCAGCCGTTCCCTCGACACGCCAGCCTACGAGCAGTACTTC